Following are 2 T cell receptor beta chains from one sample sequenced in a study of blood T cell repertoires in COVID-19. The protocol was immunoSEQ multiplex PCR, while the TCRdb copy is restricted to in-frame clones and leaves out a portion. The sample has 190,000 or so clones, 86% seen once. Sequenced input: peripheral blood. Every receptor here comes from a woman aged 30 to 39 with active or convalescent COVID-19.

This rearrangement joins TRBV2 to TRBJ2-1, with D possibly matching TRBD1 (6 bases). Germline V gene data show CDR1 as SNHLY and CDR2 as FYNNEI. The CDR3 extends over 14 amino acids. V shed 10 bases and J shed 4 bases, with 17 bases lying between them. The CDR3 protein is CATRSGTQYNEQFF. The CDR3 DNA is TGTGCCACCCGATCCGGGACACAGTACAATGAGCAGTTCTTC.

The CDR3 spells CASSATGDPYNSPLHF. CDR3 nucleotide sequence: TGTGCCAGCAGCGCCACAGGGGACCCCTATAATTCACCCCTCCACTTT. This chain joins TRBV9 and TRBJ1-6; TRBD1 matches at 7 bases. V was clipped by 3 bases and J by 2 bases; unmatched bases: 5. The CDR3 consists of 16 residues. Germline CDR1 reads SGDLS; CDR2 reads YYNGEE.